This TCR beta chain is from a study of OX40 agonist ivuxolimab in advanced cancers. Background on the study: Participants could have had prior anti-PD-1, anti-PD-L1 or anti-CTLA-4 therapy, and roughly 40% had some.

Details on this clone: Its cognate antigen is unknown.

General study results and limits: Part of the nonresponder group also had normalized T-cell clonal expansion that was low.

Blood samples were obtained at baseline, cycle 4 day 1, and cycle 7 day 1. The CDR3 is 13 residues long. V shed 6 bases and J shed 0 bases, with 3 bases lying between them. CDR1 is MDHEN, CDR2 SYDVKM, per germline. Sequenced by immunoSEQ multiplex PCR; TCRdb stores in-frame clones only, minus some. This table has 95,000 to 150,000 clones, over 85% appearing once. This sequence was found in an adult with an advanced solid tumor such as melanoma, head and neck, liver or kidney cancer. This sequence joins TRBV28 and TRBJ2-6; D is undetermined. The sample consisted of CD4+ or CD8+ T cells sorted from blood, taken in a trial of the OX40 agonist ivuxolimab. The CDR3 is CASRGSGANVLTF. The CDR3 nucleotides read TGTGCCAGCAGGGGCTCTGGGGCCAACGTCCTGACTTTC.